A single sample is the source of the 25 T cell receptor beta chains below, sequenced in a study of blood T cell repertoires in COVID-19. Sequencing was performed with immunoSEQ multiplex PCR; in TCRdb, only in-frame clones are kept and a portion is missing. The repertoire has some 190,000 clones, roughly 79% of them found once; the top ten carry approximately 10%. Sequencing was done on a sample of peripheral blood. Receptors originate from a middle-aged woman with COVID-19, enrolled during active disease.

The rearrangement uses TRBV2 and TRBJ2-7; D might be TRBD1 (5 bases). Germline values: CDR1 SNHLY, CDR2 FYNNEI. The CDR3 loop spans 13 amino acids. V shed 4 bases and J shed 4 bases, with 11 bases lying between them. This CDR3 reads CASSGQGLYEQYF. For the CDR3, the DNA is TGTGCCAGCAGTGGCCAGGGTCTTTACGAGCAGTACTTC.

J is TRBJ2-3 and V is TRBV7-8, with 8 bases identical to TRBD2. CDR1 and CDR2 from the germline V gene are SGHVS and FQNEAQ. V trimming: 5 bases; J trimming: 2 bases; junction bases outside the gene matches: 9. The CDR3 is 16 residues long. CDR3 in amino acids: CASSPRERGTTDTQYF. CDR3 DNA: TGTGCCAGCAGCCCTCGTGAGCGGGGGACCACAGATACGCAGTATTTT.

The V and J genes are TRBV5-1 and TRBJ2-3; weak D call: TRBD2 (5 bases). Germline V gene sequence: CDR1 SGHRS, CDR2 YFSETQ. This CDR3 spans 16 amino acids. Trimming stripped 2 bases from V and 0 bases from J, with 13 bases between. The CDR3 reads CASSFRTGGSTDTQYF. The DNA for the CDR3 is TGCGCCAGCAGCTTTAGAACCGGCGGGAGCACAGATACGCAGTATTTT.

This chain uses TRBV3-1 (or the pseudogene TRBV3-2) with TRBJ2-3; a possible D gene is TRBD2 (6 bases). The CDR3 sequence is 15 residues long. V lost 1 base, J lost 2 bases, and 10 bases lay in between. The germline V gene encodes CDR1 LGHDT and CDR2 YNNKEL (reference sequence). CDR3: CASSQGGGITDTQYF. The CDR3 DNA follows: TGTGCCAGCAGCCAAGGCGGAGGGATCACAGATACGCAGTATTTT.

This chain connects TRBV12-3 or TRBV12-4 to TRBJ2-3; tentative D call: TRBD2 (7 bases). The germline V and J ends were trimmed by 2 bases and 8 bases, with 11 bases remaining between them. This CDR3 comprises 13 residues. The CDR3 region is CASSLRGGATQYF. The CDR3 DNA is TGTGCCAGCAGTTTAAGGGGGGGCGCTACGCAGTATTTT.

The rearrangement links TRBV2 to TRBJ2-7; a weak D match, TRBD2 (6 bases). CDR3 length: 13 residues. Germline V lookup: CDR1 SNHLY, CDR2 FYNNEI. V gave up 0 bases and J gave up 12 bases, with 15 bases separating them. The CDR3 loop is CASSEALRRVTYV. The CDR3 DNA follows: TGTGCCAGCAGTGAAGCGCTTCGGAGGGTGACGTACGTC.

This chain links TRBV18 with TRBJ1-3; D gene uncertain. This CDR3 comprises 16 residues. Trimming removed 5 bases from V and 0 bases from J, with 14 bases in between. Germline V gives CDR1 KGHSH, CDR2 LQKENI. The CDR3 region is CASSTSIQASGNTIYF. The CDR3 DNA reads as TGTGCCAGCTCAACATCGATCCAGGCCTCTGGAAACACCATATATTTT.

V usage is TRBV19 and J usage is TRBJ1-4; 7 bases line up with TRBD1. Germline trimming cut 6 bases from V and 8 bases from J; bases unmatched to any gene: 12. Germline values: CDR1 LNHDA, CDR2 SQIVND (reference sequence). The CDR3 is 15 residues long. The CDR3 region is CASRLRQGSSEKLFF. Here the CDR3 DNA reads TGTGCCAGTAGGCTACGACAGGGAAGCTCCGAAAAACTGTTTTTT.

The J gene is TRBJ2-2, the V gene TRBV28; TRBD2 matches 8 bases. The germline gives CDR1 MDHEN, CDR2 SYDVKM. V was pared by 7 bases and J by 0 bases, with 7 bases of the junction left unmatched. This CDR3 region has 16 residues. CDR3 amino acids: CASTFAGRANTGELFF. The CDR3 DNA reads TGTGCCAGCACCTTTGCCGGGAGGGCGAACACCGGGGAGCTGTTTTTT. The complete variable domain, with remaining parts taken from reference TRBV28 and TRBJ2-2, reads DVKVTQSSRYLVKRTGEKVFLECVQDMDHENMFWYRQDPGLGLRLIYFSYDVKMKEKGDIPEGYSVSREKKERFSLILESASTNQTSMYLCASTFAGRANTGELFFGEGSRLTVL.

This chain uses TRBV2 with TRBJ2-7; 9 bases are a match to TRBD2. This CDR3 contains 13 residues. Germline V lookup: CDR1 SNHLY, CDR2 FYNNEI. The CDR3 protein is CTSGGKPGNEQYF. The CDR3 nucleotides are TGTACGAGCGGGGGGAAACCAGGGAACGAGCAGTACTTC.

V usage is TRBV20-1 and J usage is TRBJ2-4, with TRBD1 as a possible D gene (6 bases). Germline V gene data show CDR1 as DFQATT and CDR2 as SNEGSKA (reference sequence). This CDR3 has 11 amino acids. With 6 bases removed from V and 11 bases from J, the gap between germline ends came to 14 bases. DNA of the CDR3: TGCAGTGCCCCCCTTCAGGGGCTTCAGTACTTC. Protein: CSAPLQGLQYF.

The V call is TRBV7-9, the J call TRBJ2-1; D may be TRBD2 (5 bases). Trimming pared 6 bases from V and 6 bases from J, leaving 15 bases between. Germline lookup yields CDR1 SEHNR and CDR2 FQNEAQ (reference sequence). This CDR3 spans 14 amino acids. CDR3 amino acids: CASSISGPTNEQFF. The CDR3 nucleotides are TGTGCCAGCAGTATAAGCGGACCCACCAATGAGCAGTTCTTC. Full variable domain (missing parts from reference TRBV7-9 and TRBJ2-1): DTGVSQNPRHKITKRGQNVTFRCDPISEHNRLYWYRQTLGQGPEFLTYFQNEAQLEKSRLLSDRFSAERPKGSFSTLEIQRTEQGDSAMYLCASSISGPTNEQFFGPGTRLTVL.

The J gene is TRBJ2-1, the V gene TRBV7-8; 9 positions agree with TRBD2. V shed 1 base, J shed 2 bases, and the junction held 3 bases outside the gene matches. Looked up from germline, CDR1 is SGHVS and CDR2 is FQNEAQ. The CDR3 runs 16 residues. The CDR3 is CASSLEKRGAYNEQFF. The CDR3 bases are TGTGCCAGCAGCTTAGAGAAGCGGGGGGCCTACAATGAGCAGTTCTTC.

The chain couples TRBV30 to TRBJ1-1; 11 positions match TRBD1. Germline V lookup: CDR1 GTSNPN, CDR2 SVGIG (reference sequence). V shed 2 bases and J 14 bases; nucleotides not matched to a gene: 10. The CDR3 contains 13 residues. The CDR3 nucleotides are TGTGCCTGGAGTCCACCGGGACAGGGGGTAATCTTCTTT. Its protein product is CAWSPPGQGVIFF. The entire variable domain, with the rest obtained from reference TRBV30 and TRBJ1-1, is as follows: SQTIHQWPATLVQPVGSPLSLECTVEGTSNPNLYWYRQAAGRGLQLLFYSVGIGQISSEVPQNLSASRPQDRQFILSSKKLLLSDSGFYLCAWSPPGQGVIFFGQGTRLTVV.

The rearrangement joins TRBV11-2 to TRBJ1-3, with D maybe TRBD1 (6 bases). Trimming shortened V by 3 bases and J by 2 bases, and 11 bases separated the two germline ends. Germline V lookup: CDR1 SGHAT, CDR2 FQNNGV. The CDR3 has 15 amino acids. CDR3 loop: CASSFLTGTGNTIYF. The CDR3 nucleotides are TGTGCCAGCAGCTTCCTCACAGGGACTGGAAACACCATATATTTT.

The chain links TRBV28 to TRBJ2-1, with TRBD2 identical over 7 bases. The CDR3 is 16 residues long. Germline V gives CDR1 MDHEN, CDR2 SYDVKM. After removal of 4 bases from V and 5 bases from J, the junction contained 11 bases not matched to a gene. CDR3 in DNA: TGTGCCAGCAGTTATTTCGGGGAGGGCCAAAACAATGAGCAGTTCTTC. Protein sequence: CASSYFGEGQNNEQFF. Drawing the rest from reference TRBV28 and TRBJ2-1, the complete variable domain is DVKVTQSSRYLVKRTGEKVFLECVQDMDHENMFWYRQDPGLGLRLIYFSYDVKMKEKGDIPEGYSVSREKKERFSLILESASTNQTSMYLCASSYFGEGQNNEQFFGPGTRLTVL.

The chain is built from TRBV12-3 or TRBV12-4 and TRBJ1-2; unclear D gene. The CDR3 has 11 amino acids. The V end lost 6 bases, the J end lost 4 bases, and 6 bases lay between the germline ends. The CDR3 loop reads CASSLSYGYTF. The CDR3 region has the DNA TGTGCCAGCAGCCTAAGCTATGGCTACACCTTC.

This clone appeared once. The J gene is TRBJ2-3, the V gene TRBV10-3; 11 positions agree with TRBD2. Germline CDR1 and CDR2: ENHRY and SYGVKD. This CDR3 has 14 amino acids. The J segment lost 6 bases and the V segment lost 5 bases, leaving 4 bases of the junction unmatched. CDR3 residues: CAISTSGSVDTQYF. The CDR3 bases are TGTGCCATCAGTACTAGCGGGAGTGTCGATACGCAGTATTTT.

This sequence joins TRBV7-6 and TRBJ2-1; D gene ambiguous. The V gene lost 5 bases and the J gene lost 0 bases, with 11 bases spanning the gap. The CDR3 is 15 amino acids. From germline, CDR1 is SGHVS and CDR2 FNYEAQ. CDR3 sequence (DNA): TGTGCCAGCAGCCCCCGCCCGAGCTCCTACAATGAGCAGTTCTTC. It translates to CASSPRPSSYNEQFF.

The rearrangement joins TRBV10-1 to TRBJ2-7; D gene ambiguous. The length of the CDR3 is 14 residues. CDR1 WNHNN and CDR2 SYGVQD come from the germline V gene (reference sequence). Trimming removed 5 bases from V and 0 bases from J, with 11 bases in between. CDR3 protein: CASSSDTNSYEQYF. For the CDR3, the DNA is TGCGCCAGCAGTAGTGACACCAACTCCTACGAGCAGTACTTC.

This clone was picked up one time. This chain links TRBV5-1 with TRBJ2-1; 10 bases are shared with TRBD2. The CDR3 covers 17 residues. Per germline, CDR1 SGHRS and CDR2 YFSETQ. Germline trimming cut 3 bases from V and 0 bases from J; bases unmatched to any gene: 6. The CDR3 DNA reads as TGCGCCAGCAGCTGGGGGACTAGCGCTAACTCCTACAATGAGCAGTTCTTC. It translates to CASSWGTSANSYNEQFF.

This clone was detected only a few times. Other DNA sequences in this sample translate to the same CDR3. The chain is built from TRBV19 and TRBJ1-5; D may be TRBD1 (6 bases). CDR1 and CDR2 from the germline V gene are LNHDA and SQIVND (reference sequence). The CDR3 spans 14 residues. V dropped 3 bases and J dropped 4 bases, with 10 bases sitting between them. This chain's CDR3 is CASSIRDTNQPQHF. For the CDR3, the DNA is TGTGCCAGTAGTATTAGGGACACAAATCAGCCCCAGCATTTT.

The chain combines TRBV6-4 with TRBJ2-2; D gene ambiguous. CDR1 and CDR2 from the germline V gene are MRHNA and SNTAGT. The CDR3 is 13 amino acids. V was shortened by 0 bases and J by 8 bases, with 7 bases between the two germline ends. The CDR3 protein is CASSDSSWGELFF. CDR3 coding DNA: TGTGCCAGCAGTGACTCGAGTTGGGGGGAGCTGTTTTTT.

This clone has more than one count but fewer than ten. The gene calls are TRBV29-1 and TRBJ1-2; perhaps TRBD1 as D (5 bases). Looked up from germline, CDR1 is SQVTM and CDR2 is ANQGSEA. V was shortened by 5 bases and J by 6 bases, with 13 bases between the two germline ends. This CDR3 region has 12 residues. CDR3 sequence: CSVSRRGNGYTF. Written as DNA, the CDR3 is TGCAGCGTTTCCCGGAGGGGAAATGGCTACACCTTC. Filled out from reference TRBV29-1 and TRBJ1-2, the complete variable domain reads SAVISQKPSRDICQRGTSLTIQCQVDSQVTMMFWYRQQPGQSLTLIATANQGSEATYESGFVIDKFPISRPNLTFSTLTVSNMSPEDSSIYLCSVSRRGNGYTFGSGTRLTVV.

CDR3 sequence (DNA): TGTGCCAGCAGTTTTACAGGATATAATTCACCCCTCCACTTT. Its protein product is CASSFTGYNSPLHF. This chain links TRBV27 with TRBJ1-6, with a weak D call TRBD1 (5 bases). CDR1 and CDR2 from the germline V gene are MNHEY and SMNVEV (reference sequence). V was clipped by 3 bases and J by 4 bases, with 7 bases between them. This CDR3 is 14 amino acids long.